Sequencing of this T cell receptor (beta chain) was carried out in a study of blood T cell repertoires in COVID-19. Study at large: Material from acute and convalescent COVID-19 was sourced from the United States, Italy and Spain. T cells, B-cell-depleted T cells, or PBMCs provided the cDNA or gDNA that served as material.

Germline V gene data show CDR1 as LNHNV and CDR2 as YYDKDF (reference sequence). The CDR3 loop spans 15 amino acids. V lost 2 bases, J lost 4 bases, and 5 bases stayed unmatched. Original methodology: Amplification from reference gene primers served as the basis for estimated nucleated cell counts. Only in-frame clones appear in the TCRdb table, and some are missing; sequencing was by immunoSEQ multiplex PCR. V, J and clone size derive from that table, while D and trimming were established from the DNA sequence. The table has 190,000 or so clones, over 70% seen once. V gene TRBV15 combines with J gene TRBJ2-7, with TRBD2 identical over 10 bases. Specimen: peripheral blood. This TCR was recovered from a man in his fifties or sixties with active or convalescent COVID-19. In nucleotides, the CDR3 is TGTGCCACCAGCAGACAGCGGGAGGGCCGGTACGAGCAGTACTTC. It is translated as CATSRQREGRYEQYF.